This T cell receptor (beta chain) was found in a study of CD8+ T cells in alopecia areata. Looking at the study overall: Treatment with tofacitinib (6 to 18 months) was followed by 6 months off drug.

Treatment denoted: oral pan-JAK inhibitor, 5-10 mg twice daily. Punch biopsies of lesional scalp, plus peripheral blood, were taken from alopecia areata patients. Sequencing used cDNA as its template, made by extracting RNA and reverse transcribing it. The data were produced by immunoSEQ multiplex PCR, yet TCRdb's version contains in-frame clones alone and is incomplete. This sample yields under 350,000 clones, of which over 45% are seen a single time; approximately 1.8% belongs to the top ten. Broader study findings: Lesional scalp, especially alopecia totalis/universalis, showed higher clonality than normal scalp.

Remarks on this clone: The antigen is not known.

CDR1 and CDR2 from the germline V gene are SNHLY and FYNNEI. Trimming pared 5 bases from V and 2 bases from J, leaving 12 bases between. The CDR3 extends over 14 amino acids. The sequenced sample was CD4+ T cells sorted from blood, obtained at week 24, from a patient treated with tofacitinib. The sequence was obtained from a human donor with alopecia areata. This chain links TRBV2 with TRBJ1-1; a weak D match, TRBD1 (5 bases). This CDR3 reads CASSRDGTNTEAFF. The CDR3 region has the DNA TGTGCCAGCAGTCGGGACGGTACCAACACTGAAGCTTTCTTT.